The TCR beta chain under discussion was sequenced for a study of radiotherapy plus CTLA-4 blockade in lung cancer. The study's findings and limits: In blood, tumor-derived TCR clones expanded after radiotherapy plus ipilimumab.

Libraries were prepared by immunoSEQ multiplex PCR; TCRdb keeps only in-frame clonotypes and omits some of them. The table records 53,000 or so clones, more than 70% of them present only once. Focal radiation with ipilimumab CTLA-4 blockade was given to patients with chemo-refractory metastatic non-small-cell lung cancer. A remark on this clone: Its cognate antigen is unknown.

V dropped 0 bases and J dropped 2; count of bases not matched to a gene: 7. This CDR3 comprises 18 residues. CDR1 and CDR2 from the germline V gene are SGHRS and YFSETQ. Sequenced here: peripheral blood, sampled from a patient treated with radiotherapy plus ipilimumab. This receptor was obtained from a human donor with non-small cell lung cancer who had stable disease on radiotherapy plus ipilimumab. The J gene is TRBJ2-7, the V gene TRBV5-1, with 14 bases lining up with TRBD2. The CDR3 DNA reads TGCGCCAGCAGCTTGGCAGGGACTAGCGGGGGCCTACCCTACGAGCAGTACGTC. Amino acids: CASSLAGTSGGLPYEQYV.